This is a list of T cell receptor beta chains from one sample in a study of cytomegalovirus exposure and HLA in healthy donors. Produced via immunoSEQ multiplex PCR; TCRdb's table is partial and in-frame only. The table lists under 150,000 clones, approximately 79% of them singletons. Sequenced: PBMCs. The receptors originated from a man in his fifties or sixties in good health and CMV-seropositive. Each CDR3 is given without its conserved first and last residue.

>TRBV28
ASSLPRGLNTGELF
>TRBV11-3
ASSPGQGVPYEQY
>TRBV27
AVGRGGSGGELF
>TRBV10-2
ASSESRRLAGEQY
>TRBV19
ASSIAPLQGARYGYT
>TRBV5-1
ASSSQGFVGYEQY
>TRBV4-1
ASSQYRDRYEQY
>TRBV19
ASRRPGQAQGEQY
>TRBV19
ASSALSSGANVLT
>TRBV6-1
ASESREGYEQY
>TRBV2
ASSRTSGGAIEQF
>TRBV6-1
ASGDRGSNQPQH
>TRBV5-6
ASSLLGAGNTIY
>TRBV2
ASREGPAGTYEQY
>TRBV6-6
ASSGTGPMQF
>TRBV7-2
ASTLSGTSGSIEQF
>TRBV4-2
ASSAYSRSGNTIY
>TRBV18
ASSLGQGEQY
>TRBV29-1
SVDEQGTGEY
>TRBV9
ASSVGGRGTTEAF
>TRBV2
ASGETRGGRAGELF
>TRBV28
ASSSSDRPYYGYT
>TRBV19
ASSIDRGYYTEAF
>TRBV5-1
ASSLARGRTYEQY
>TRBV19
ASSSDRGDPHRNQPQH
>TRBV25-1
ASSSPPGLAGTDTQY
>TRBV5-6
ASSGYRGQVEAF
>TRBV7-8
ASSKGAQANQPQH
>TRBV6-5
ASIPSGTQY
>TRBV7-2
ASSPGTAQETQY
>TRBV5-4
ASSMTSGSYNEQF
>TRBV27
ASSSSWADEKLF
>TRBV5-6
ASSLGRGGRLNTEAF
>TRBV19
ASSSTVMTEAF
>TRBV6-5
ASSYSRVSGANVLT
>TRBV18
ASSYRQGGNTEAF
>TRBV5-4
ASSWGGRRTHVEQY
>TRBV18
ASSPPELRAYNEQF
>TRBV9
ASSVVGGLYTGELF
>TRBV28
ASSLAGRWNEQF
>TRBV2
ASRSPEEELF
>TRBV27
ASSPSGSGGAGTQY
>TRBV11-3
ASSSHSAYEQY
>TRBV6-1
ASSVYSFSGNTIY
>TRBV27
ASSDLNTGGYEQY
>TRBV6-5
ASSTTTGAYYEQY